The rows below give T cell receptor beta chains drawn from one sample of a study of T-cell memory formation after mild COVID-19. TCRdb re-called the 5' RACE reads through MiXCR, storing one row per CDR3 protein. The table lists fewer than 650,000 distinct CDR3 sequences, around 15% of them singletons. The sample taken for sequencing was PBMCs or a T cell subset sorted from them (not recorded which). These receptors were obtained from an adult woman who had mild COVID-19 (a few samples of this study predate the infection). Cell type and time point are not known. Each CDR3 is given with its conserved first and last residue. Fields, in order: V gene, J gene, clone size, D gene, CDR3 protein, CDR3 DNA. D genes are given only for firm matches. Some rows mark clone size as missing; the rest say once, few, many or name a class of expanded clone.

v_gene: TRBV5-1; j_gene: TRBJ2-7; abundance: few; d_gene: TRBD2; CDR3aa: CASSLAVAGDRYEQYF; CDR3nt: TGCGCCAGCAGCTTGGCCGTAGCGGGAGACCGGTACGAGCAGTACTTC
v_gene: TRBV2; j_gene: TRBJ2-2; abundance: few; d_gene: .; CDR3aa: CASRTIAGELFF; CDR3nt: TGTGCCAGCAGAACGATTGCCGGGGAGCTGTTTTTT
v_gene: TRBV5-6; j_gene: TRBJ2-1; abundance: .; d_gene: TRBD2; CDR3aa: CASRRSGRGYEQFF; CDR3nt: TGTGCCAGCAGGAGGAGCGGGAGGGGGTATGAGCAGTTCTTC
v_gene: TRBV4-2; j_gene: TRBJ2-1; abundance: many; d_gene: TRBD2; CDR3aa: CASSQERLAGLNEQFF; CDR3nt: TGTGCCAGCAGCCAAGAAAGACTAGCGGGTCTCAATGAGCAGTTCTTC
v_gene: TRBV20-1; j_gene: TRBJ1-1; abundance: .; d_gene: .; CDR3aa: CSARDLPGDTEAFF; CDR3nt: TGCAGTGCTAGAGACCTCCCTGGGGACACTGAAGCTTTCTTT
v_gene: TRBV6-2/TRBV6-3; j_gene: TRBJ1-1; abundance: few; d_gene: TRBD1; CDR3aa: CASSLDREGTEAFF; CDR3nt: TGTGCCAGCAGCCTAGACAGGGAGGGGACTGAAGCTTTCTTT
v_gene: TRBV4-2; j_gene: TRBJ1-6; abundance: .; d_gene: .; CDR3aa: CASSQARARNSPLHF; CDR3nt: TGTGCCAGCAGCCAAGCCAGGGCACGTAATTCACCCCTCCACTTT
v_gene: TRBV5-1; j_gene: TRBJ2-7; abundance: .; d_gene: .; CDR3aa: CASSLGSNTPEQYF; CDR3nt: TGCGCCAGCAGCTTAGGGAGCAACACTCCCGAGCAGTACTTC
v_gene: TRBV6-5; j_gene: TRBJ1-3; abundance: few; d_gene: TRBD1; CDR3aa: CASSHRGVAGNTIYF; CDR3nt: TGTGCCAGCAGTCACAGGGGGGTTGCTGGAAACACCATATATTTT
v_gene: TRBV4-2; j_gene: TRBJ2-4; abundance: .; d_gene: .; CDR3aa: CASSPRDFENIQYF; CDR3nt: TGTGCCAGCAGCCCCCGGGACTTCGAAAACATTCAGTACTTC
v_gene: TRBV6-2/TRBV6-3; j_gene: TRBJ2-2; abundance: .; d_gene: TRBD2; CDR3aa: CASSRTGTSGRYNTGELFF; CDR3nt: TGTGCCAGCAGTCGAACCGGGACTAGCGGGAGGTATAACACCGGGGAGCTGTTTTTT
v_gene: TRBV5-1; j_gene: TRBJ2-2; abundance: .; d_gene: TRBD2; CDR3aa: CASSRGDTGELFF; CDR3nt: TGCGCCAGCTCCCGGGGGGACACCGGGGAGCTGTTTTTT
v_gene: TRBV12-3/TRBV12-4; j_gene: TRBJ2-1; abundance: few; d_gene: .; CDR3aa: CASSLDGAPYNEQFF; CDR3nt: TGTGCCAGCAGTTTGGACGGAGCTCCTTACAATGAGCAGTTCTTC
v_gene: TRBV29-1; j_gene: TRBJ1-1; abundance: .; d_gene: .; CDR3aa: CSVQDFSDGVKAFF; CDR3nt: TGCAGCGTTCAAGACTTCTCGGACGGGGTTAAAGCTTTCTTT
v_gene: TRBV3-1; j_gene: TRBJ2-3; abundance: few; d_gene: TRBD2; CDR3aa: CASSETGGATDTQYF; CDR3nt: TGTGCCAGCAGTGAAACCGGGGGGGCCACAGATACGCAGTATTTT
v_gene: TRBV5-4; j_gene: TRBJ1-1; abundance: .; d_gene: .; CDR3aa: CASSSITGWNTEAFF; CDR3nt: TGTGCCAGCAGCTCGATTACAGGGTGGAACACTGAAGCTTTCTTT
v_gene: TRBV24-1; j_gene: TRBJ2-3; abundance: .; d_gene: .; CDR3aa: CATRTGTSGRDTQYF; CDR3nt: TGTGCCACAAGAACCGGGACCTCGGGAAGGGATACGCAGTATTTT
v_gene: TRBV15; j_gene: TRBJ1-2; abundance: .; d_gene: TRBD1; CDR3aa: CATTRTGDGYTF; CDR3nt: TGTGCCACCACCAGGACAGGGGATGGCTACACCTTC
v_gene: TRBV5-4; j_gene: TRBJ2-2; abundance: .; d_gene: TRBD2; CDR3aa: CASSLRRELAGELFF; CDR3nt: TGTGCCAGCAGCTTGAGGCGGGAGTTAGCCGGGGAGCTGTTTTTT
v_gene: TRBV12-3/TRBV12-4; j_gene: TRBJ2-1; abundance: few; d_gene: TRBD2; CDR3aa: CASSFGTSGHEQFF; CDR3nt: TGTGCCAGCAGCTTCGGGACTAGCGGGCATGAGCAGTTCTTC
v_gene: TRBV20-1; j_gene: TRBJ1-6; abundance: .; d_gene: TRBD1; CDR3aa: CSARIGQGSSPLHF; CDR3nt: TGCAGTGCTAGAATAGGACAGGGGAGCTCACCCCTCCACTTT
v_gene: TRBV9; j_gene: TRBJ2-1; abundance: few; d_gene: .; CDR3aa: CASSADTRNEQFF; CDR3nt: TGTGCCAGCAGCGCGGACACGCGGAATGAGCAGTTCTTC
v_gene: TRBV20-1; j_gene: TRBJ2-1; abundance: .; d_gene: .; CDR3aa: CSARIAGGENEQFF; CDR3nt: TGCAGTGCTAGAATCGCAGGCGGGGAAAATGAGCAGTTCTTC
v_gene: TRBV5-1; j_gene: TRBJ2-4; abundance: .; d_gene: TRBD2; CDR3aa: CASSPRATGLAGVGETKNIQYF; CDR3nt: TGCGCCAGCAGTCCAAGGGCCACGGGACTAGCGGGAGTTGGAGAAACCAAAAACATTCAGTACTTC
v_gene: TRBV6-6; j_gene: TRBJ2-4; abundance: few; d_gene: .; CDR3aa: CASSYGQGRKNIQYF; CDR3nt: TGTGCCAGCAGTTACGGGCAGGGCCGAAAAAACATTCAGTACTTC
v_gene: TRBV11-2; j_gene: TRBJ2-1; abundance: few; d_gene: TRBD1; CDR3aa: CASRRPGQGSDEQFF; CDR3nt: TGTGCCAGCAGACGACCGGGACAGGGTAGCGATGAGCAGTTCTTC
v_gene: TRBV27; j_gene: TRBJ1-2; abundance: .; d_gene: .; CDR3aa: CASSLRGGDSYTF; CDR3nt: TGTGCCAGCAGTTTAAGGGGGGGGGACAGCTACACCTTC
v_gene: TRBV4-3; j_gene: TRBJ2-2; abundance: .; d_gene: TRBD2; CDR3aa: CASSQAQSSGGYTGELFF; CDR3nt: TGCGCCAGCAGCCAAGCGCAATCTAGCGGGGGGTACACCGGGGAGCTGTTTTTT
v_gene: TRBV7-2; j_gene: TRBJ1-1; abundance: few; d_gene: .; CDR3aa: CASSPSLGGIGTEAFF; CDR3nt: TGTGCCAGCAGCCCATCGCTGGGCGGGATAGGGACTGAAGCTTTCTTT
v_gene: TRBV7-2; j_gene: TRBJ1-5; abundance: many; d_gene: .; CDR3aa: CASSSNSNQPQHF; CDR3nt: TGTGCCAGCAGCTCGAATAGCAATCAGCCCCAGCATTTT
v_gene: TRBV20-1; j_gene: TRBJ2-3; abundance: few; d_gene: TRBD2; CDR3aa: CSAEGALAGGSDTQYF; CDR3nt: TGCAGTGCTGAGGGGGCACTAGCGGGAGGGTCAGATACGCAGTATTTT
v_gene: TRBV11-2; j_gene: TRBJ2-7; abundance: few; d_gene: .; CDR3aa: CASSSGSVGEQYF; CDR3nt: TGTGCCAGCAGCTCCGGGAGCGTAGGGGAGCAGTACTTC
v_gene: TRBV12-3/TRBV12-4; j_gene: TRBJ2-5; abundance: .; d_gene: TRBD2; CDR3aa: CASSLLLAGDQETQYF; CDR3nt: TGTGCCAGCAGTTTACTTCTAGCGGGGGACCAAGAGACCCAGTACTTC
v_gene: TRBV5-1; j_gene: TRBJ2-7; abundance: .; d_gene: TRBD2; CDR3aa: CASSDRTSGYEQYF; CDR3nt: TGCGCCAGCAGCGATAGGACTAGCGGCTACGAGCAGTACTTC
v_gene: TRBV20-1; j_gene: TRBJ1-2; abundance: few; d_gene: TRBD1; CDR3aa: CSLGRQGGYTF; CDR3nt: TGCAGCTTGGGCAGACAGGGGGGCTACACCTTC
v_gene: TRBV20-1; j_gene: TRBJ1-6; abundance: .; d_gene: TRBD1; CDR3aa: CSFPPGTGGNSPLHF; CDR3nt: TGCAGTTTTCCCCCCGGGACAGGGGGCAATTCACCCCTCCACTTT
v_gene: TRBV5-1; j_gene: TRBJ1-4; abundance: .; d_gene: .; CDR3aa: CASSLGHSEKLFF; CDR3nt: TGCGCCAGCAGCTTGGGACACTCGGAAAAACTGTTTTTT
v_gene: TRBV20-1; j_gene: TRBJ2-2; abundance: few; d_gene: TRBD2; CDR3aa: CSASKLAGNTGELFF; CDR3nt: TGCAGTGCTAGTAAACTAGCGGGAAACACCGGGGAGCTGTTTTTT